The clone carrying this T cell receptor (beta chain) has only a few counts. Under the authors' procedure: With immunoSEQ giving junction-only sequences and no quality scores, filtering differed. Profiled with immunoSEQ multiplex PCR; TCRdb holds only in-frame clones, not every one. That table gives V, J and clone size, and the DNA gave D and trimming. The sample lists about 1 million clones, 65% to 80% seen once, with about 1.5% in the top ten. The sample belongs to a study of shared clonotypes between healthy human individuals. Germline values: CDR1 LGHNA, CDR2 YNFKEQ. CDR3 length equals 13 residues. The V and J ends lost 2 bases and 2 bases respectively, with 6 bases between them.

This sequence originates from a man between 18 and 35 years old in good health. Sequenced material: memory CD4+ T cells sorted from blood. Subset noted: CD45RA-negative fraction. The J gene is TRBJ1-1, the V gene TRBV4-2; unclear D gene. The chain's CDR3 is CASSQFRNTEAFF. The CDR3 DNA reads as TGTGCCAGCAGCCAATTCAGAAACACTGAAGCTTTCTTT.